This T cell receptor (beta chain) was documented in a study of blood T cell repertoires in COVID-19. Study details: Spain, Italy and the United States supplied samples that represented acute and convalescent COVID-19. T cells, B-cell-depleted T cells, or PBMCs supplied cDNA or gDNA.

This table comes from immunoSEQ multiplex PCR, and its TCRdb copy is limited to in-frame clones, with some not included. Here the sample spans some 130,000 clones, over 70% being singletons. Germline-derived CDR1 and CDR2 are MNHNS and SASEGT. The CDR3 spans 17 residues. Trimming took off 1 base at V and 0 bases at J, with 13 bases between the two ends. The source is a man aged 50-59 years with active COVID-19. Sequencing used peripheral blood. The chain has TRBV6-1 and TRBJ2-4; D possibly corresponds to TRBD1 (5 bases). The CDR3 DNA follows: TGTGCCAGCAGTGAAGTGGCAGGGTCGCTAGCCAAAAACATTCAGTACTTC. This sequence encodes CASSEVAGSLAKNIQYF.